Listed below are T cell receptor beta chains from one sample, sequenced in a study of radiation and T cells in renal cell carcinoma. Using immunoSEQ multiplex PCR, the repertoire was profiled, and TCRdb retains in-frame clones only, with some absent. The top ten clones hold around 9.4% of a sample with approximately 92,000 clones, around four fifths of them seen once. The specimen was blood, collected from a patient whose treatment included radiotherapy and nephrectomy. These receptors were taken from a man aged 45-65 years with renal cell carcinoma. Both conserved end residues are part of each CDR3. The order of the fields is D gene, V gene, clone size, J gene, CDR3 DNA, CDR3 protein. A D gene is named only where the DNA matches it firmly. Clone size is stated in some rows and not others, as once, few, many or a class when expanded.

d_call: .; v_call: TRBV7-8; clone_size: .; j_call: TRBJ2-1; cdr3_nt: TGTGCCAGCAGCTTAGGCGAATCGGGCTATGAGCAGTTCTTC; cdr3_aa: CASSLGESGYEQFF
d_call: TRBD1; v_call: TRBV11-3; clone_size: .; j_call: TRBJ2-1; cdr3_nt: TGTGCCAGCAGCTCTGAGAGCGGGACAGGGCATGAGCAGTTCTTC; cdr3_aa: CASSSESGTGHEQFF
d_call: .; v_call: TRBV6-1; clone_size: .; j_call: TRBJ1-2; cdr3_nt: TGTGCCAGCACCGAGGGGGTCCCCTATGGCTACACCTTC; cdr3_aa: CASTEGVPYGYTF
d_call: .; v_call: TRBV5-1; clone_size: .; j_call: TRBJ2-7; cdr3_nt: TGCGCCAGCAGCTCGGGAGTCTACGAGCAGTACTTC; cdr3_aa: CASSSGVYEQYF
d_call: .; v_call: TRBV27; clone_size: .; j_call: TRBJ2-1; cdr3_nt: TGTGCCAGCAGTTTATTGGCGGGGAGCTCCTACAATGAGCAGTTCTTC; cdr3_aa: CASSLLAGSSYNEQFF
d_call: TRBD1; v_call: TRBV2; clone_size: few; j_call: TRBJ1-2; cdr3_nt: TGTGCCAGCAGGAGGGGGCGCGACTATGGCTACACCTTC; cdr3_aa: CASRRGRDYGYTF
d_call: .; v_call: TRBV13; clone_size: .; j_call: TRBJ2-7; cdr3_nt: TGTGCCAGCAGCTTATTTAGTGTGGCCTACGAGCAGTACTTC; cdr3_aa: CASSLFSVAYEQYF
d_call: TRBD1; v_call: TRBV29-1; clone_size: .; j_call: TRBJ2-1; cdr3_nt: TGCAGCGTAAAAGCCCGGGACAGGGTGAATGAGCAGTTCTTC; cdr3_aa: CSVKARDRVNEQFF
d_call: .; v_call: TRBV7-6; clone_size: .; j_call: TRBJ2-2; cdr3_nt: TGTGCCAGCAGATTCGACACCGGGGAGCTGTTTTTT; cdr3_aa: CASRFDTGELFF
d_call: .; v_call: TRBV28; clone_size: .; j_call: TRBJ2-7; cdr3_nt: TGTGCCAGTGTCCGGCCGAGCTCCGCCTACGAGCAGTACTTC; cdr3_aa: CASVRPSSAYEQYF
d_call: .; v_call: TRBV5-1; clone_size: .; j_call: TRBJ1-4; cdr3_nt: TGCGCCAGCAGCAGACGAGAGGGACTTAATGAAAAACTGTTTTTT; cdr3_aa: CASSRREGLNEKLFF
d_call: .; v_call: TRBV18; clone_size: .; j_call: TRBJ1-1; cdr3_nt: TGTGCCAGCTCACCACCGGGGGCGGGGGACACTGAAGCTTTCTTT; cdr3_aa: CASSPPGAGDTEAFF
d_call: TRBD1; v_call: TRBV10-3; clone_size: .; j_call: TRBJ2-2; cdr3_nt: TGTGCCATCGGCGGGACAGGCAACACCGGGGAGCTGTTTTTT; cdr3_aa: CAIGGTGNTGELFF
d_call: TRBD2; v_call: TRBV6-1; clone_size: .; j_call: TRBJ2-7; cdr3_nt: TGTGCCAGCAGTGAAGCTAGCGGGAGACTCCTCTACTACGAGCAGTACTTC; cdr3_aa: CASSEASGRLLYYEQYF
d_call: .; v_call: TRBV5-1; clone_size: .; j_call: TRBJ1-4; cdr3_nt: TGCGCCAGCAGCTTGAGTCCAGGATACCAAGAGAAGTATCGAAAACTGTTTTTT; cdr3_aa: CASSLSPGYQEKYRKLFF
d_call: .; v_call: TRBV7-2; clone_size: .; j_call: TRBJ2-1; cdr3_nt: TGTGCCAGCAGTCCCCCCACAAACAATGAGCAGTTCTTC; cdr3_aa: CASSPPTNNEQFF
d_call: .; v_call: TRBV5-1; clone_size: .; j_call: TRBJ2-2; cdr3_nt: TGCGCCAGCAGCTTGGGTGTAAACACCGGGGAGCTGTTTTTT; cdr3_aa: CASSLGVNTGELFF
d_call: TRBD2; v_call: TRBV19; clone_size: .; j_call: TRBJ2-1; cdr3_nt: TGTGCCAGTAGTATAGTGCTAGCGGGGGGTAGGAATGAGCAGTTCTTC; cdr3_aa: CASSIVLAGGRNEQFF
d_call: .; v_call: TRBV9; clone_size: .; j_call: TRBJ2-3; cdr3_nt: TGTGCCAGCAGCCCATCTATTCTTTCGGTCGGGCAGTATTTT; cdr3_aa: CASSPSILSVGQYF
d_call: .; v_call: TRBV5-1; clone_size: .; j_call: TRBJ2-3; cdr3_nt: TGCGCCAGCAGCCAAAATCTAGTAGAAGAAGCAGATACGCAGTATTTT; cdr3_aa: CASSQNLVEEADTQYF
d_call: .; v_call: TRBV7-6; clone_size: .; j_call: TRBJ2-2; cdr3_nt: TGTGCCAGCCGAGTCGACGCCACCGGGGAGCTGTTTTTT; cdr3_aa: CASRVDATGELFF
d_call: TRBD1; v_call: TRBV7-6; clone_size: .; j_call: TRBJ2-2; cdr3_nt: TGTGCCAGCAGCTTCCCCGAAGGGACAGCTAACACCGGGGAGCTGTTTTTT; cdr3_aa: CASSFPEGTANTGELFF
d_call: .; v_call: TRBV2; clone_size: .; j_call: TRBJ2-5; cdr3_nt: TGTGCCAGCAGTGAAAACAGGGAAGAGACCCAGTACTTC; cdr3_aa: CASSENREETQYF
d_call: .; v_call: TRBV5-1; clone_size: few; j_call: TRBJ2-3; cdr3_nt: TGCGCCAGCAGCATTACGGGACACCCTACAGATACGCAGTATTTT; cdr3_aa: CASSITGHPTDTQYF
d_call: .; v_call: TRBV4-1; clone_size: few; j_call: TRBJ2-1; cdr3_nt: TGCGCCAGCAGCTACAGCGGAACCTACAATGAGCAGTTCTTC; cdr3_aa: CASSYSGTYNEQFF
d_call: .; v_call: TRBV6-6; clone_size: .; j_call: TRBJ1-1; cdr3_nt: TGTGCCAGCGGAGGGGACACTGAAGCTTTCTTT; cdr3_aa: CASGGDTEAFF
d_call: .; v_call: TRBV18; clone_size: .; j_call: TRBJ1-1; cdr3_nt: TGTGCCAGCTCACCATTCAGGTCAAAGGGGCAGAGTGAAGCTTTCTTT; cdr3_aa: CASSPFRSKGQSEAFF
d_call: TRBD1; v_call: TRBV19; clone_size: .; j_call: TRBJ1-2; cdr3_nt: TGTGCCAGTTCGATAGGGGGCAACAACTATGGCTACACCTTC; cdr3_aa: CASSIGGNNYGYTF
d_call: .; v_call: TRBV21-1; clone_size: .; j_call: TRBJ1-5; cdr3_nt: TGTGCCAGCAGCCGCCACGCCGACAGGGAGAATCAGCCCCAGCATTTT; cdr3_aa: CASSRHADRENQPQHF
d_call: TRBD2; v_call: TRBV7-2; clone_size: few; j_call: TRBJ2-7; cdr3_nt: TGTGCCAGCAGCTTCGGCGGGACTAGCGTCTACGAGCAGTACTTC; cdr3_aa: CASSFGGTSVYEQYF
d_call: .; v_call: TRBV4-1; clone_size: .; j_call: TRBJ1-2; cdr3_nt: TGCGCCAGCAGCCAAGATCTTTGGGGTTATGGCTACACCTTC; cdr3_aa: CASSQDLWGYGYTF
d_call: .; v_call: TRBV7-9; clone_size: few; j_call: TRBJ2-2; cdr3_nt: TGTGCCAGCAGCCCATACCTGGAATCCGGGGAGCTGTTTTTT; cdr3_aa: CASSPYLESGELFF
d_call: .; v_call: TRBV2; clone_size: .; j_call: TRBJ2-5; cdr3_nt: TGTGCCAGCAGCGGGCAGGGGTCGACCCAGTACTTC; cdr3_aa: CASSGQGSTQYF
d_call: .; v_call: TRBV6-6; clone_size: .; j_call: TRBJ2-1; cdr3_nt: TGTGCCAGCAGTGCCGGGAGCTCCTACAATGAGCAGTTCTTC; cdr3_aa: CASSAGSSYNEQFF
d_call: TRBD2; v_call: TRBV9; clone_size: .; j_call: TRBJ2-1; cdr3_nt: TGTGCCAGCAGCGTAGACGCGGGGGCCTACAATGAGCAGTTCTTC; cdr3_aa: CASSVDAGAYNEQFF
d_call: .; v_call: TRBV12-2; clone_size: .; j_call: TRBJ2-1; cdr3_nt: TGTGCAAGTCGCTTAGGCGGGAGGTACCCCTACAATGAGCAGTTCTTC; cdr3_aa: CASRLGGRYPYNEQFF
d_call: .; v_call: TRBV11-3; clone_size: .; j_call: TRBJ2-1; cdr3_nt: TGTGCCAGCAGCCCAAGTAGGGGGGGCCCCTACAATGAGCAGTTCTTC; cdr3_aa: CASSPSRGGPYNEQFF
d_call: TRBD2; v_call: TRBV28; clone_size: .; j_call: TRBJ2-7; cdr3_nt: TGTGCCAGCAGTTTACTAGCGGGAGGGCCACACATACCGCCCACAACCTACGAGCAGTACTTC; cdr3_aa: CASSLLAGGPHIPPTTYEQYF
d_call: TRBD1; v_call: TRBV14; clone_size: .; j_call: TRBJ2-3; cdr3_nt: TGTGCCAGCAGCCAAGATCTCGGGACAGGGGGCATTGATACGCAGTATTTT; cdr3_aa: CASSQDLGTGGIDTQYF
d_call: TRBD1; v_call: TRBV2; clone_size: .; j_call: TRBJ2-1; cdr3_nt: TGTGCCAGCAGAAAGGGACAGGGCAGTGATGAGCAGTTCTTC; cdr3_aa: CASRKGQGSDEQFF
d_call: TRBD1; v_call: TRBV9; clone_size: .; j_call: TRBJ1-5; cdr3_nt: TGTGCCAGCAGCGGACAGGGTCGAAGTCAGCCCCAGCATTTT; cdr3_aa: CASSGQGRSQPQHF
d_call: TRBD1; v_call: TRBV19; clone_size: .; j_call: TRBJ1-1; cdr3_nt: TGTGCCAGTAGTAAATCGGGACAGGGAATGGAAGCTTTCTTT; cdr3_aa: CASSKSGQGMEAFF
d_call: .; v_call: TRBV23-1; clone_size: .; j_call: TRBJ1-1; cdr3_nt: TGCGCCAGCCTCCGCGGGGGGGGGAACACTGAAGCTTTCTTT; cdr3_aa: CASLRGGGNTEAFF
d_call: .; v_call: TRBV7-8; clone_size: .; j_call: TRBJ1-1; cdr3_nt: TGTGCCAGCAGCTTAGCGAATAACAGGGCGAAAGCTTTCTTT; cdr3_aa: CASSLANNRAKAFF
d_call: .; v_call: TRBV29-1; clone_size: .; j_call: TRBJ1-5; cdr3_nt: TGCAGCGCGCGGGACAGCAATCAGCCCCAGCATTTT; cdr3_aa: CSARDSNQPQHF
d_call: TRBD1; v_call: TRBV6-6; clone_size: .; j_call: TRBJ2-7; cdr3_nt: TGTGCCAGCAGACCAACAGGGGCTGGCGAGCAGTACTTC; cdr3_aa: CASRPTGAGEQYF
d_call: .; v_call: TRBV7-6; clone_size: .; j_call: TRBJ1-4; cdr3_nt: TGTGCCAGCAGCTTCAGGTCAGCGGGAACTAATGAAAAACTGTTTTTT; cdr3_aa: CASSFRSAGTNEKLFF
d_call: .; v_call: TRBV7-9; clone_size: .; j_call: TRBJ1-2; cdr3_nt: TGTGCCAGCAGTTTCCCACAGGGAGGCCGCGACTCTGATGGCTACACCTTC; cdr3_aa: CASSFPQGGRDSDGYTF